Below are 27 T cell receptor beta chains sequenced from a single sample in a study of blood T cell repertoires in COVID-19. Sequencing used immunoSEQ multiplex PCR; TCRdb keeps in-frame clones, though not all of them. This table holds around 75,000 clones, over 80% found once. Sequencing was performed on peripheral blood. Receptors originate from a middle-aged man with COVID-19, enrolled during active disease.

The chain combines TRBV30 with TRBJ1-2; a possible D gene is TRBD1 (6 bases). The V end was cut by 2 bases, the J end by 4 bases, with 11 bases between. This CDR3 comprises 13 residues. The germline CDR1 and CDR2 sequences are GTSNPN and SVGIG (reference sequence). Here the CDR3 reads CAWSPGGAYGYTF. CDR3 in DNA: TGTGCCTGGAGTCCTGGGGGGGCCTATGGCTACACCTTC. The full variable domain, completed using reference TRBV30 and TRBJ1-2, is SQTIHQWPATLVQPVGSPLSLECTVEGTSNPNLYWYRQAAGRGLQLLFYSVGIGQISSEVPQNLSASRPQDRQFILSSKKLLLSDSGFYLCAWSPGGAYGYTFGSGTRLTVV.

This clone was counted between two and nine times. V is TRBV29-1 and J is TRBJ2-7, with 9 bases lining up with TRBD1. The CDR3 is 12 residues long. Germline V lookup: CDR1 SQVTM, CDR2 ANQGSEA. V gave up 7 bases and J gave up 3 bases; unmatched junction bases: 4. In nucleotides, the CDR3 is TGCAGCGCACGACAGGGGGTCTACGAGCAGTACTTC. Amino acid sequence: CSARQGVYEQYF.

The CDR3 nucleotides are TGCAGCGTATTTAAACAGGGGGCCTCCTACGAGCAGTACTTC. Protein sequence: CSVFKQGASYEQYF. V is TRBV29-1 and J is TRBJ2-7, with 9 bases matching TRBD1. Per germline, CDR1 SQVTM and CDR2 ANQGSEA. The J segment lost 0 bases and the V segment lost 6 bases, leaving 6 bases of the junction unmatched. CDR3 length: 14 residues.

In DNA, the CDR3 is TGTGCCAGCAAGGGCCAGGGGACCTCCTACGAGCAGTACTTC. Protein sequence: CASKGQGTSYEQYF. The rearrangement joins TRBV25-1 to TRBJ2-7; D is possibly TRBD1 (6 bases). The germline V gene has CDR1 MGHDK and CDR2 SYGVNS. V lost 7 bases, J lost 0 bases, and 13 bases lay in between. CDR3 length: 14 amino acids.

The chain couples TRBV15 to TRBJ2-3; D may be TRBD2 (6 bases). The CDR3 has 16 amino acids. Trimming removed 3 bases at V and 2 bases at J, with 15 bases between. The germline CDR1 and CDR2 sequences are LNHNV and YYDKDF (reference sequence). The CDR3 bases are TGTGCCACCAGCAGTACTTTAGCGGAACTCACAGATACGCAGTATTTT. This gives the protein CATSSTLAELTDTQYF.

The gene calls are TRBV11-3 and TRBJ2-2; 8 nucleotides line up with TRBD1. The ends lost 5 bases at V and 6 bases at J; junction bases unmatched: 8. Germline V gene sequence: CDR1 SGHNT, CDR2 YENEEA. CDR3 size: 15 residues. The CDR3 region has the DNA TGTGCCAGCAGCCTTGACAGGGGAGAGCCCGGGGAGCTGTTTTTT. Translating it yields CASSLDRGEPGELFF.

The V gene is TRBV12-3 or TRBV12-4, the J gene TRBJ1-5; 7 positions agree with TRBD1. The CDR3 length is 13 residues. J lost 5 bases, V lost 6 bases, and 4 bases had no gene match. This CDR3 reads CASSPTGYQPQHF. The CDR3 DNA reads TGTGCCAGCAGCCCGACAGGGTATCAGCCCCAGCATTTT.

This clone was found a few times. This sequence joins TRBV3-1 (or the pseudogene TRBV3-2) and TRBJ1-1, with D hard to call. Trimming shortened V by 3 bases and J by 2 bases, and 4 bases separated the two germline ends. Looked up from germline, CDR1 is LGHDT and CDR2 is YNNKEL (reference sequence). The CDR3 spans 12 residues. CDR3 loop: CASSQANTEAFF. CDR3 nucleotide sequence: TGTGCCAGCAGCCAGGCCAACACTGAAGCTTTCTTT.

The V and J genes are TRBV19 and TRBJ2-1, with TRBD2 matching over 7 bases. The germline gives CDR1 LNHDA, CDR2 SQIVND (reference sequence). V shed 3 bases and J 3 bases; nucleotides not matched to a gene: 8. The CDR3 has 16 residues. CDR3 in amino acids: CASSMGGTRGYNEQFF. The CDR3 nucleotides read TGTGCCAGTAGTATGGGGGGGACGAGGGGCTACAATGAGCAGTTCTTC.

This clone was seen only once. The chain recombines TRBV10-1 with TRBJ2-2; 8 bases fit TRBD2. The junction had 8 bases not matched to a gene; V was cut back by 6 bases and J by 5 bases. Germline CDR1 is WNHNN and CDR2 is SYGVQD (reference sequence). The length of the CDR3 is 15 residues. The CDR3 nucleotides are TGCGCCAGCAGCGGGGGGGTTCTAGGAACCGGGGAGCTGTTTTTT. Amino acids: CASSGGVLGTGELFF.

The genes are TRBV7-2 and TRBJ1-5; TRBD1 matches 7 bases. The V gene's germline CDR1 is SGHTA and CDR2 FQGNSA. CDR3 length equals 15 residues. V lost 1 base, J lost 7 bases, and 7 bases stayed unmatched. CDR3 residues: CASSLEALGGQPQHF. The CDR3 DNA reads as TGTGCCAGCAGCTTAGAGGCCCTAGGGGGCCAGCCCCAGCATTTT.

Only a few counts were recorded for this clone. This chain connects TRBV15 to TRBJ2-1; 16 positions agree with TRBD2. The CDR3 contains 17 residues. Germline V gene sequence: CDR1 LNHNV, CDR2 YYDKDF (reference sequence). V gave up 5 bases and J gave up 8 bases; unmatched junction bases: 9. CDR3 sequence: CATSRPSGLAGGDEQFF. CDR3 in DNA: TGTGCCACCAGCCGGCCTTCGGGACTAGCGGGAGGGGATGAGCAGTTCTTC.

The sample holds one count of this clone. The chain couples TRBV3-1 (or the pseudogene TRBV3-2) to TRBJ2-3; the match to TRBD1 covers 7 bases. V shed 4 bases and J 6 bases; nucleotides not matched to a gene: 4. Germline CDR1 is LGHDT and CDR2 is YNNKEL (reference sequence). The CDR3 covers 13 residues. The CDR3 DNA follows: TGTGCCAGCAGCCGGGACAGTGCCGATACGCAGTATTTT. Its protein product is CASSRDSADTQYF.

This clone occurred once. V and J are TRBV7-2 and TRBJ2-1; perhaps TRBD2 as D (6 bases). The CDR3 contains 16 residues. V lost 2 bases and J 7 bases, leaving 18 bases between the germline ends. Germline CDR1 is SGHTA and CDR2 is FQGNSA. The CDR3 reads CASSLLSRLARNEQFF. Written as DNA, the CDR3 is TGTGCCAGCAGCTTACTGAGTCGGCTAGCGAGAAATGAGCAGTTCTTC. Complete variable domain (other parts from reference TRBV7-2 and TRBJ2-1): GAGVSQSPSNKVTEKGKDVELRCDPISGHTALYWYRQSLGQGLEFLIYFQGNSAPDKSGLPSDRFSAERTGGSVSTLTIQRTQQEDSAVYLCASSLLSRLARNEQFFGPGTRLTVL.

This clone occurred once. This chain links TRBV5-1 with TRBJ2-7; TRBD2 matches at 11 bases. Trimming took 6 bases from V and 5 from J; bases not matched to a gene: 10. Looked up from germline, CDR1 is SGHRS and CDR2 is YFSETQ. There are 15 residues in the CDR3. The CDR3 loop reads CASTPLAGGTNEQYF. The CDR3 DNA follows: TGCGCCAGCACGCCGCTAGCGGGAGGTACAAACGAGCAGTACTTC.

Only one count was recorded for this clone. The chain couples TRBV6-6 to TRBJ2-7; maybe TRBD2 (5 bases). The germline V and J ends were trimmed by 6 bases and 2 bases, with 11 bases remaining between them. The CDR3 sequence is 13 residues long. The germline gives CDR1 MNHNY, CDR2 SVGAGI (reference sequence). The CDR3 DNA follows: TGTGCCAGCAGCGTAGCGTCTGCCTACGAGCAGTACTTC. Translated, it gives CASSVASAYEQYF.

This chain links TRBV19 with TRBJ1-2; TRBD1 aligns across 11 bases. This CDR3 comprises 14 residues. The germline V gene encodes CDR1 LNHDA and CDR2 SQIVND (reference sequence). V shed 3 bases and J 6 bases; nucleotides not matched to a gene: 3. Written as DNA, the CDR3 is TGTGCCAGTAGTATGATGGGACAGGGGGATGGCTACACCTTC. It yields the protein CASSMMGQGDGYTF.

The chain has TRBV3-1 (or the pseudogene TRBV3-2) and TRBJ2-7, with 11 bases fitting TRBD2. V lost 4 bases to trimming and J lost 6 bases; unmatched junction nucleotides: 8. CDR1 LGHDT and CDR2 YNNKEL come from the germline V gene (reference sequence). CDR3 length equals 15 residues. The CDR3 DNA reads TGTGCCAGCAGCCTAAGACTAGCGGGGAGGGTCGAGCAGTACTTC. The encoded protein is CASSLRLAGRVEQYF.

The chain is built from TRBV28 and TRBJ1-5, with TRBD1 as a possible D gene (5 bases). There are 17 residues in the CDR3. V was shortened by 8 bases and J by 7 bases, with 27 bases between the two germline ends. Germline V gene data show CDR1 as MDHEN and CDR2 as SYDVKM. CDR3 sequence reads: CASLKLRGRLLLQPQHF. CDR3 DNA sequence: TGTGCCAGCCTCAAACTCCGGGGGAGATTACTTTTACAGCCCCAGCATTTT.

This clone has a single count. This chain connects TRBV27 to TRBJ2-2; 8 nucleotides line up with TRBD2. The germline CDR1 and CDR2 sequences are MNHEY and SMNVEV (reference sequence). CDR3 length: 15 amino acids. J gave up 2 bases and V 5 bases, and 4 bases lay outside the gene matches. Written as DNA, the CDR3 is TGTGCCAGCAGTGGACTAGCCGTTAACACCGGGGAGCTGTTTTTT. Translating it yields CASSGLAVNTGELFF.

This sequence joins TRBV5-4 and TRBJ1-3; 7 bases agree with TRBD1. This CDR3 is 16 amino acids long. The V gene end was trimmed by 2 bases and the J gene end by 4 bases; junction bases not matched to a gene: 9. CDR1 is SGHNT and CDR2 is YYREEE in the germline V gene (reference sequence). The CDR3 loop reads CASSFDRDPGGNTIYF. The CDR3 coding sequence is TGTGCCAGCAGCTTCGACAGGGACCCGGGAGGAAACACCATATATTTT. Based on the CDR3 plus reference TRBV5-4 and TRBJ1-3, the full variable domain is ETGVTQSPTHLIKTRGQQVTLRCSSQSGHNTVSWYQQALGQGPQFIFQYYREEENGRGNFPPRFSGLQFPNYSSELNVNALELDDSALYLCASSFDRDPGGNTIYFGEGSWLTVV.

This clone was seen more than once but under ten times. The CDR3 loop is CAWSRLGYTDTQYF. DNA for the CDR3: TGTGCCTGGAGTCGTCTGGGCTACACAGATACGCAGTATTTT. The chain employs TRBV30 and TRBJ2-3; unclear D gene. Germline CDR1 reads GTSNPN; CDR2 reads SVGIG (reference sequence). Trimming pared 2 bases from V and 2 bases from J, leaving 11 bases between. This CDR3 has 14 amino acids.

The CDR3 sequence is CASSSSGTSGGGIGSEQFF. The CDR3 region has the DNA TGTGCCAGCAGCTCCTCAGGGACTAGCGGAGGGGGGATTGGGAGTGAGCAGTTCTTC. The chain joins TRBV7-3 to TRBJ2-1, with TRBD2 matching over 11 bases. The CDR3 totals 19 residues. V trimming: 4 bases; J trimming: 9 bases; junction bases outside the gene matches: 20. The germline V gene has CDR1 SGHTA and CDR2 FQGTGA.

The chain employs TRBV6-6 and TRBJ2-7; D gene ambiguous. Germline V CDR1 and CDR2: MNHNY, SVGAGI (reference sequence). Trimming took 0 bases from V and 5 from J, leaving 11 bases between them. The CDR3 has 14 residues. Written as DNA, the CDR3 is TGTGCCAGCAGTTACTCGCCGAGGAACAACGAGCAGTACTTC. It codes for CASSYSPRNNEQYF.

The chain carries TRBV15 and TRBJ2-7; no clear D gene. The CDR3 loop spans 13 amino acids. V was clipped by 1 base and J by 3 bases, with 7 bases between them. Germline CDR1 LNHNV, CDR2 YYDKDF (reference sequence). CDR3 protein: CATSRVLNYEQYF. In nucleotides, the CDR3 is TGTGCCACCAGCAGAGTTCTTAACTACGAGCAGTACTTC. The entire variable domain, with the rest obtained from reference TRBV15 and TRBJ2-7, is as follows: DAMVIQNPRYQVTQFGKPVTLSCSQTLNHNVMYWYQQKSSQAPKLLFHYYDKDFNNEADTPDNFQSRRPNTSFCFLDIRSPGLGDTAMYLCATSRVLNYEQYFGPGTRLTVT.

The rearrangement joins TRBV5-1 to TRBJ2-3, with 8 nucleotides matching TRBD1. The CDR3 totals 17 residues. The ends lost 4 bases at V and 4 bases at J; junction bases unmatched: 14. Germline CDR1 reads SGHRS; CDR2 reads YFSETQ. CDR3 region: CASSRPSGQGAPDTQYF. The DNA for the CDR3 is TGCGCCAGCAGCCGGCCCTCGGGGCAGGGGGCCCCAGATACGCAGTATTTT.

This clone was detected only a few times. The rearrangement joins TRBV23-1 to TRBJ1-4; D uncertain. TRBV23-1 is an open reading frame, and its role is uncertain. Trimming removed 8 bases from V and 0 bases from J, with 19 bases in between. This CDR3 is built from 17 residues. The CDR3 is CASLKAQPIATNEKLFF. In DNA, the CDR3 is TGCGCCAGCTTGAAGGCACAGCCAATTGCAACTAATGAAAAACTGTTTTTT.